This T cell receptor beta chain was identified in a study of blood T cells in healthy people across ages. Study observations and caveats: Measured against age, TCR beta diversity per million T cells decreased in a roughly linear manner. Expanded clonotype shifts may have been confounded, as the donors had an unknown CMV status.

A word on this clonotype: Its specificity is unknown.

Each sample had at least 7 million PBMCs isolated. Per sample, at least 5 micrograms of total RNA were extracted. Primers used in a second PCR of about 7 to 12 cycles were a sample-barcoded 5' primer and a J-beta primer mix. TCRdb processed the 5' RACE reads anew with MiXCR; each CDR3 protein has one entry. The sample has roughly 830,000 distinct CDR3 sequences; approximately 59% are singletons. Sequencing was done on a sample of blood. This TCR came from a man aged 25 to 40 in good health.

This chain's CDR3 is CASNQISGGGHEQYF. CDR3 DNA sequence: TGTGCCAGCAATCAAATTAGCGGGGGAGGCCACGAGCAGTACTTC. The chain employs TRBV6-5 and TRBJ2-7, with 9 bases that match TRBD2. Germline V gene lookup returns CDR1 MNHEY and CDR2 SVGAGI. Trimming took 7 bases from V and 5 from J; bases not matched to a gene: 12. The CDR3 spans 15 residues.